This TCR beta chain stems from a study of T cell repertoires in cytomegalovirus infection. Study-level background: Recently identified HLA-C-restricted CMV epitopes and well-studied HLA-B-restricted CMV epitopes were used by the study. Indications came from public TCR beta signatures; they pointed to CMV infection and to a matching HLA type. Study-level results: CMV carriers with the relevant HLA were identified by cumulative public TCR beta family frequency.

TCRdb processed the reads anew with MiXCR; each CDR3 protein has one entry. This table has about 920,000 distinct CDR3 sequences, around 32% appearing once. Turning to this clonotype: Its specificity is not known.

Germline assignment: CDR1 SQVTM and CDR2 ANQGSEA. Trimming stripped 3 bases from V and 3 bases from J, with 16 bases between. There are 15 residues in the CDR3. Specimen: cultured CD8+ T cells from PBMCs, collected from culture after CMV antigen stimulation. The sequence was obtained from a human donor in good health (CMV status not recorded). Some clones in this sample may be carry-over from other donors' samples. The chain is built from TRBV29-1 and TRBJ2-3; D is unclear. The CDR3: CSVDGWAFETDTQYF. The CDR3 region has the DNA TGCAGCGTTGATGGTTGGGCGTTCGAAACAGATACGCAGTATTTT.